These 14 T cell receptor beta chains share one sample of origin, sequenced in a study of neurological immune-mediated disorders. Each CDR3 protein is one row after TCRdb ran MiXCR on the 5' RACE reads. The sample has about 22,000 distinct CDR3 sequences, roughly 17% seen once. Source material: CD8+ T cells from blood. The source of these receptors is a woman under 30 with multiple sclerosis.

V is TRBV20-1 and J is TRBJ2-1, with TRBD2 matching 8 bases. Germline-derived CDR1 and CDR2 are DFQATT and SNEGSKA (reference sequence). With V trimmed by 4 bases and J by 8 bases, 7 bases remained unmatched. The CDR3 consists of 13 residues. CDR3 protein: CSAKREGRDEQFF. DNA of the CDR3: TGCAGTGCTAAACGGGAGGGCCGCGATGAGCAGTTCTTC.

In its sample, this clonotype was seen many times. The chain recombines TRBV29-1 with TRBJ2-5; D might be TRBD2 (5 bases). The germline V gene encodes CDR1 SQVTM and CDR2 ANQGSEA. V shed 7 bases and J shed 4 bases, with 13 bases lying between them. The CDR3 consists of 12 residues. CDR3 DNA sequence: TGCAGCGCTGTCCGGGATTTAGAGACCCAGTACTTC. Its translation: CSAVRDLETQYF.

Many counts were recorded for this clonotype. V gene TRBV14 combines with J gene TRBJ1-1; TRBD1 matches at 9 bases. V shed 3 bases and J 0 bases; nucleotides not matched to a gene: 5. The CDR3 is 16 residues long. Germline V lookup: CDR1 SGHDN, CDR2 FVKESK. The CDR3 spells CASSHGDREVNTEAFF. In DNA form, the CDR3 reads TGTGCCAGCAGCCATGGGGACAGGGAAGTGAACACTGAAGCTTTCTTT.

This clonotype appeared many times. The chain joins TRBV29-1 to TRBJ1-2; 7 bases are a match to TRBD1. Germline trimming cut 2 bases from V and 4 bases from J; bases unmatched to any gene: 10. CDR3 length equals 15 residues. The germline V gene has CDR1 SQVTM and CDR2 ANQGSEA. The CDR3 loop is CSVEWVQGTPYGYTF. In nucleotides, the CDR3 is TGCAGCGTTGAATGGGTACAGGGGACCCCCTATGGCTACACCTTC.

The chain recombines TRBV6-5 with TRBJ2-7; 8 positions agree with TRBD2. V dropped 2 bases and J dropped 4; count of bases not matched to a gene: 7. Looked up from germline, CDR1 is MNHEY and CDR2 is SVGAGI. CDR3 length equals 15 residues. CDR3 region: CASSYGSGTPYEQYF. The CDR3 coding sequence is TGTGCCAGCAGTTACGGTAGCGGGACGCCTTACGAGCAGTACTTC.

This clonotype was counted many times. The chain employs TRBV5-1 and TRBJ1-1; 7 nucleotides line up with TRBD1. V lost 3 bases, J lost 4 bases, and 3 bases stayed unmatched. This CDR3 has 13 residues. Germline V gene sequence: CDR1 SGHRS, CDR2 YFSETQ. The chain's CDR3 is CASSSGQTTEAFF. The CDR3 DNA reads as TGCGCCAGCAGCTCGGGACAGACCACTGAAGCTTTCTTT.

The table lists this clonotype with many counts. The J gene is TRBJ2-5, the V gene TRBV7-9; TRBD2 is a possible D gene (5 bases). The germline gives CDR1 SEHNR, CDR2 FQNEAQ (reference sequence). This CDR3 is 15 amino acids long. With 4 bases removed from V and 5 bases from J, the gap between germline ends came to 17 bases. The CDR3 is CASSSPDYAVETQYF. The CDR3 DNA sequence: TGTGCCAGCAGCTCCCCAGACTACGCCGTGGAGACCCAGTACTTC.

This clonotype occurred many times. V gene TRBV9 combines with J gene TRBJ2-7; no definite D call. The CDR3 is made up of 16 amino acids. V lost 3 bases, J lost 2 bases, and 18 bases lay in between. From germline, CDR1 is SGDLS and CDR2 YYNGEE. The CDR3 loop is CASSGSEVAGTYEQYF. CDR3 in DNA: TGTGCCAGCAGCGGCTCAGAGGTAGCCGGAACCTACGAGCAGTACTTC.

This clonotype is medium-sized in the sample. The rearrangement uses TRBV20-1 and TRBJ2-1, with 10 bases that match TRBD2. V gave up 2 bases and J gave up 3 bases; unmatched junction bases: 4. In germline, CDR1 is DFQATT, CDR2 SNEGSKA (reference sequence). CDR3 size: 15 residues. The CDR3, as DNA: TGCAGTGCTAGACTAGCGGGAGATGTCTACAATGAGCAGTTCTTC. Translation: CSARLAGDVYNEQFF.

This clonotype was detected ten times or more. The V gene is TRBV10-1, the J gene TRBJ1-2; D not resolved. This CDR3 spans 13 amino acids. In germline, CDR1 is WNHNN, CDR2 SYGVQD (reference sequence). V gave up 6 bases and J gave up 8 bases, with 16 bases separating them. CDR3 region: CASSDKLREGYTF. DNA of the CDR3: TGCGCCAGCAGCGATAAACTGCGGGAGGGCTACACCTTC.

There are many counts of this clonotype. V is TRBV20-1 and J is TRBJ2-2; the match to TRBD2 covers 14 bases. The CDR3 length is 16 residues. Germline V gives CDR1 DFQATT, CDR2 SNEGSKA (reference sequence). Unmatched junction bases numbered 8, after V lost 5 bases and J lost 6 bases. The CDR3 region is CSASRLAGGPSGELFF. DNA for the CDR3: TGCAGTGCTTCCCGACTAGCGGGGGGGCCTTCCGGGGAGCTGTTTTTT.

The table lists this clonotype with many counts. The rearrangement uses TRBV10-3 and TRBJ2-1; 10 bases agree with TRBD2. V dropped 7 bases and J dropped 6; count of bases not matched to a gene: 6. Germline loops: CDR1 ENHRY, CDR2 SYGVKD. This CDR3 spans 14 amino acids. DNA of the CDR3: TGTGCCATCAAGGCGAGCGGGGGGGCCAATGAGCAGTTCTTC. Its protein is CAIKASGGANEQFF.

This clonotype came up many times. The junction departs from the called germline gene at one end, perhaps through a read error. The CDR3 loop reads CASSLAPWENLNAEAFF. CDR3 bases: TGTGCCAGCAGCTTAGCGCCTTGGGAGAATTTGAACGCTGAAGCTTTCTTT. J is TRBJ1-1 and V is TRBV7-6, with D uncertain. From germline, CDR1 is SGHVS and CDR2 FNYEAQ. The length of the CDR3 is 17 residues. The complete variable domain, with remaining parts taken from reference TRBV7-6 and TRBJ1-1, reads GAGVSQSPRYKVTKRGQDVALRCDPISGHVSLYWYRQALGQGPEFLTYFNYEAQQDKSGLPNDRFSAERPEGSISTLTIQRTEQRDSAMYRCASSLAPWENLNAEAFFGQGTRLTVV.

This clonotype has at least ten counts. The chain employs TRBV27 and TRBJ2-1; the D gene is possibly TRBD1 (6 bases). The V and J ends lost 5 bases and 0 bases respectively, with 8 bases between them. Germline CDR1 MNHEY, CDR2 SMNVEV (reference sequence). This CDR3 spans 14 amino acids. CDR3 residues: CASSLQGSYNEQFF. For the CDR3, the DNA is TGTGCCAGCAGTCTACAGGGCTCCTACAATGAGCAGTTCTTC.